A single sample is the source of the 7 T cell receptor beta chains below, sequenced in a study of blood T cell repertoires in COVID-19. Method: immunoSEQ multiplex PCR; TCRdb's copy keeps in-frame clones and lacks some. Among some 130,000 clones listed, around 87% were seen once. The specimen was peripheral blood. These receptors all come from a man between 65 and 85 years old with active COVID-19.

This clone was detected only once. The chain is built from TRBV19 and TRBJ1-5; a possible D gene is TRBD1 (5 bases). Germline-derived CDR1 and CDR2 are LNHDA and SQIVND (reference sequence). V was clipped by 6 bases and J by 7 bases, with 13 bases between them. This CDR3 is 13 amino acids long. DNA of the CDR3: TGTGCCAGTAGCCAGGGTAACTGGCAGCCCCAGCATTTT. Amino acids: CASSQGNWQPQHF.

The V gene is TRBV20-1, the J gene TRBJ2-1; possibly TRBD2 for D (6 bases). Deletions cut 4 bases from V and 10 bases from J, with 8 bases between. This CDR3 comprises 10 residues. Germline loops: CDR1 DFQATT, CDR2 SNEGSKA (reference sequence). The CDR3 is CSAIREEQFF. CDR3 coding DNA: TGCAGTGCTATCCGGGAGGAGCAGTTCTTC.

This clone was seen a single time. The gene calls are TRBV3-1 (or the pseudogene TRBV3-2) and TRBJ1-2, with a weak D call TRBD1 (6 bases). Deletions cut 1 base from V and 1 base from J, with 19 bases between. CDR1 LGHDT and CDR2 YNNKEL come from the germline V gene (reference sequence). CDR3 size: 18 residues. CDR3 sequence (DNA): TGTGCCAGCAGCCAAGGGGGGGGCAGTCCCCGGGGTAACTATGGCTACACCTTC. It specifies CASSQGGGSPRGNYGYTF.

The rearrangement joins TRBV5-1 to TRBJ1-6, with D unclear. Trimming cost V 0 bases and J 7 bases, with 8 bases left between them. In germline, CDR1 is SGHRS, CDR2 YFSETQ. This CDR3 is built from 14 residues. The CDR3 loop is CASSLDSPNSPLHF. The CDR3, as DNA: TGCGCCAGCAGCTTGGACAGCCCGAATTCACCCCTCCACTTT.

The genes are TRBV10-3 and TRBJ2-2; 7 nucleotides align to TRBD2. V shed 3 bases, J shed 3 bases, and the junction held 4 bases outside the gene matches. Germline CDR1 is ENHRY and CDR2 is SYGVKD. This CDR3 is built from 15 residues. CDR3 in DNA: TGTGCCATCAGTGACCGGGAGGCCGACACCGGGGAGCTGTTTTTT. This sequence encodes CAISDREADTGELFF.

The chain recombines TRBV3-1 (or the pseudogene TRBV3-2) with TRBJ2-7, with D possibly being TRBD2 (7 bases). Germline V gene sequence: CDR1 LGHDT, CDR2 YNNKEL (reference sequence). This CDR3 spans 14 amino acids. The V end was cut by 0 bases, the J end by 7 bases, with 13 bases between. The chain's CDR3 is CASSQDGRGGEQYF. The CDR3, as DNA: TGTGCCAGCAGCCAAGATGGAAGGGGGGGGGAGCAGTACTTC.

The chain couples TRBV11-2 to TRBJ2-4, with D possibly matching TRBD2 (5 bases). CDR3 length: 16 residues. V was pared by 0 bases and J by 0 bases, with 9 bases between. Germline CDR1 is SGHAT and CDR2 is FQNNGV. CDR3 DNA sequence: TGTGCCAGCAGCTTAGATCGAGCGGTAGCCAAAAACATTCAGTACTTC. Its translation is CASSLDRAVAKNIQYF.